Following are 23 T cell receptor beta chains from one sample sequenced in a study of CD8 T cells in ankylosing spondylitis. TCRdb ran MiXCR on the 5' RACE reads and lists one entry per CDR3 protein. The table records under 250,000 distinct CDR3 sequences, 10% of them present only once. Input material: blood, either unsorted or a sorted T cell fraction (not recorded which). These receptors came from a male donor with ankylosing spondylitis or in good health (not recorded which).

V is TRBV5-6 and J is TRBJ2-1; D gene ambiguous. In germline, CDR1 is SGHDT, CDR2 YYEEEE. Trimming took 0 bases from V and 12 from J, leaving 13 bases between them. The CDR3 has 13 amino acids. The DNA of the CDR3 is TGTGCCAGCAGCTTGGTGGCCTCAACGGGGCAGTTCTTC. It codes for CASSLVASTGQFF.

J is TRBJ1-2 and V is TRBV7-9, with D unclear. The CDR3 totals 16 residues. V shed 5 bases and J shed 0 bases, with 16 bases lying between them. CDR1 is SEHNR, CDR2 FQNEAQ, per germline (reference sequence). The CDR3 is CASSPTNTYTNYGYTF. CDR3 DNA: TGTGCCAGCAGCCCCACTAACACCTATACTAACTATGGCTACACCTTC. Supplemented by reference TRBV7-9 and TRBJ1-2, the full variable domain reads DTGVSQNPRHKITKRGQNVTFRCDPISEHNRLYWYRQTLGQGPEFLTYFQNEAQLEKSRLLSDRFSAERPKGSFSTLEIQRTEQGDSAMYLCASSPTNTYTNYGYTFGSGTRLTVV.

This clonotype was detected many times. The chain has TRBV5-1 and TRBJ2-7; either TRBD1 or TRBD2 may supply D (5 bases each). The germline V and J ends were trimmed by 5 bases and 2 bases, with 17 bases remaining between them. The CDR3 has 15 residues. Germline V gives CDR1 SGHRS, CDR2 YFSETQ. CDR3 protein: CASRGRSGSTYEQYF. The CDR3 bases are TGCGCCAGCAGGGGACGGTCCGGAAGTACCTACGAGCAGTACTTC.

In its sample, this clonotype was seen many times. The CDR3 is CASQILGASGREETQYF. The CDR3 DNA is TGTGCCAGCCAAATTCTGGGCGCTAGCGGGAGGGAAGAGACCCAGTACTTC. This chain connects TRBV28 to TRBJ2-5; 12 nucleotides match TRBD2. Germline CDR1 reads MDHEN; CDR2 reads SYDVKM. The CDR3 is 17 amino acids. The V gene end was trimmed by 8 bases and the J gene end by 3 bases; junction bases not matched to a gene: 13.

The gene calls are TRBV30 and TRBJ1-2; TRBD1 might be the D (5 bases). This CDR3 has 12 residues. Germline CDR1 reads GTSNPN; CDR2 reads SVGIG (reference sequence). Trimming stripped 2 bases from V and 8 bases from J, with 12 bases between. This CDR3 is CAWSRGPRGYTF. In nucleotides, the CDR3 is TGTGCCTGGAGTAGGGGCCCACGGGGCTACACCTTC.

The V and J genes are TRBV30 and TRBJ2-1; 9 bases fit TRBD1. This CDR3 region has 15 residues. V gave up 5 bases and J gave up 2 bases; unmatched junction bases: 7. In germline, CDR1 is GTSNPN, CDR2 SVGIG (reference sequence). The CDR3 protein is CAWGGRDRAYNEQFF. The CDR3 nucleotides are TGTGCCTGGGGGGGCCGGGACAGGGCCTACAATGAGCAGTTCTTC.

A few counts support this clonotype. The chain employs TRBV5-6 and TRBJ1-1; 7 bases agree with TRBD1. This CDR3 contains 13 residues. CDR1 and CDR2 (germline): SGHDT, YYEEEE. V shed 3 bases and J 7 bases; nucleotides not matched to a gene: 6. CDR3 sequence (DNA): TGTGCCAGCAGCTCCCAGGACAGGATTGAAGCTTTCTTT. Protein product: CASSSQDRIEAFF.

The V gene is TRBV2, the J gene TRBJ2-5; no definite D call. V lost 5 bases to trimming and J lost 2 bases, with 9 bases between them. Germline CDR1 SNHLY, CDR2 FYNNEI. The CDR3 has 13 amino acids. The CDR3, as DNA: TGTGCCAGCAGTATCCGGGTGCAAGAGACCCAGTACTTC. Amino acids: CASSIRVQETQYF.

This clonotype has a count of ten or more. This rearrangement joins TRBV3-1 to TRBJ2-7; a weak D match, TRBD1 (6 bases). The CDR3 extends over 16 amino acids. Germline CDR1 and CDR2: LGHDT and YNNKEL (reference sequence). The V end was cut by 0 bases, the J end by 0 bases, with 12 bases between. The CDR3 coding sequence is TGTGCCAGCAGCCAAGACGCCACAGGGCGCTCCTACGAGCAGTACTTC. Translation gives CASSQDATGRSYEQYF.

This clonotype was observed at least ten times. This chain joins TRBV20-1 and TRBJ1-6, with 8 bases identical to TRBD1. Germline CDR1 is DFQATT and CDR2 is SNEGSKA (reference sequence). With 4 bases clipped from V and 5 bases from J, the junction kept 13 bases outside the gene matches. The CDR3 spans 17 residues. The DNA for the CDR3 is TGCAGTGCTACGGGACAGGACGCCTCCATCAATAATTCACCCCTCCACTTT. This translates into CSATGQDASINNSPLHF.

This clonotype showed up many times. The CDR3 DNA follows: TGTGCCAGCAGCTCCTATTCCTCGCTGGGCTATGAGCAGTTCTTC. Translation: CASSSYSSLGYEQFF. The V gene is TRBV7-9, the J gene TRBJ2-1; D uncertain. The CDR3 extends over 15 amino acids. Germline V gene data show CDR1 as SEHNR and CDR2 as FQNEAQ (reference sequence). The V gene lost 4 bases and the J gene lost 8 bases, with 18 bases spanning the gap. The full variable domain, its missing parts supplied by reference TRBV7-9 and TRBJ2-1, is DTGVSQNPRHKITKRGQNVTFRCDPISEHNRLYWYRQTLGQGPEFLTYFQNEAQLEKSRLLSDRFSAERPKGSFSTLEIQRTEQGDSAMYLCASSSYSSLGYEQFFGPGTRLTVL.

This clonotype was observed at least ten times. V gene TRBV21-1 combines with J gene TRBJ1-5; TRBD1, as called in the table, went unchecked against the DNA. TRBV21-1 is described as a pseudogene. This CDR3 spans 18 amino acids. Written as DNA, the CDR3 is TGTGCCAGCAGCCTCTCAGAGGGGCAGGTCCCCAGCAATCAGCCCCAGCATTTT. Its protein is CASSLSEGQVPSNQPQHF.

This clonotype was detected ten times or more. CDR3 sequence: CASNTGGSGELFF. CDR3 bases: TGCGCCAGCAACACAGGGGGTTCCGGGGAGCTGTTTTTT. This chain connects TRBV5-1 to TRBJ2-2; 8 nucleotides line up with TRBD1. The V gene end was trimmed by 6 bases and the J gene end by 6 bases; junction bases not matched to a gene: 4. The CDR3 covers 13 residues. Germline loops: CDR1 SGHRS, CDR2 YFSETQ.

This clonotype appeared many times. V and J are TRBV27 and TRBJ2-5; either TRBD1 or TRBD2 may fit D (5 bases each). The V gene lost 3 bases and the J gene lost 3 bases, with 14 bases spanning the gap. The CDR3 contains 15 residues. Germline V gene data show CDR1 as MNHEY and CDR2 as SMNVEV (reference sequence). The CDR3 DNA reads as TGTGCCAGCAGTTTTCGGCGGCAGGGAGAAGAGACCCAGTACTTC. Residues: CASSFRRQGEETQYF.

This clonotype was observed at least ten times. V is TRBV4-2 and J is TRBJ2-1; TRBD2 matches 14 bases. V was pared by 0 bases and J by 7 bases, with 5 bases of the junction left unmatched. The CDR3 extends over 17 amino acids. Germline V gene data show CDR1 as LGHNA and CDR2 as YNFKEQ. As DNA, the CDR3 is TGTGCCAGCAGCCAAGATCAGGGACTAGCGGGAGAAAATGAGCAGTTCTTC. This encodes CASSQDQGLAGENEQFF.

The chain couples TRBV10-3 to TRBJ1-1; D ambiguous. V was trimmed by 6 bases and J by 3 bases, leaving 5 bases between them. The CDR3 is made up of 11 amino acids. Looked up from germline, CDR1 is ENHRY and CDR2 is SYGVKD. CDR3 sequence (DNA): TGTGCCATCAGGGGCGACACTGAAGCTTTCTTT. This encodes CAIRGDTEAFF.

Note on this clonotype: Germline and junction disagree at one end, which may indicate a read error. V and J are TRBV19 and TRBJ2-3, with 12 positions matching TRBD2. The V gene's germline CDR1 is LNHDA and CDR2 SQIVND (reference sequence). CDR3 length: 16 residues. Written as DNA, the CDR3 is TGTGCCAGTAGTAGGACTAGCGGGATGAGCACAGACACGCAGTATTTT. Amino acids: CASSRTSGMSTDTQYF.

In its sample, this clonotype was seen a few times. The chain carries TRBV11-2 and TRBJ2-3, with 11 bases fitting TRBD1. Trimming cost V 2 bases and J 6 bases; bases outside gene matches: 7. Germline values: CDR1 SGHAT, CDR2 FQNNGV. The CDR3 sequence is 16 residues long. Written as DNA, the CDR3 is TGTGCCAGCAGCTTATCCCTAGGGACAGGGGGGGATACGCAGTATTTT. This sequence encodes CASSLSLGTGGDTQYF.

This clonotype has more than one count but fewer than ten. The chain recombines TRBV3-1 with TRBJ2-3; no reliable D call. V lost 3 bases and J 0 bases, leaving 13 bases between the germline ends. Germline CDR1 is LGHDT and CDR2 is YNNKEL (reference sequence). CDR3 length equals 16 residues. CDR3 sequence reads: CASSHFPQASTDTQYF. CDR3 sequence (DNA): TGTGCCAGCAGCCACTTCCCCCAGGCTAGCACAGATACGCAGTATTTT.

Many counts were recorded for this clonotype. The chain employs TRBV11-3 and TRBJ2-5, with D perhaps assigned TRBD1 or TRBD2 (5 bases each). V was pared by 4 bases and J by 1 base, with 13 bases between. Per germline, CDR1 SGHNT and CDR2 YENEEA. This CDR3 spans 15 amino acids. CDR3 nucleotide sequence: TGTGCCAGCAGCTCAGGGCCGGGATTCCAAGAGACCCAGTACTTC. Its protein product is CASSSGPGFQETQYF.

This clonotype was recorded at least ten times. The rearrangement uses TRBV7-2 and TRBJ2-2, with D uncertain. Trimming cost V 5 bases and J 5 bases, with 12 bases left between them. This CDR3 region has 14 residues. In germline, CDR1 is SGHTA, CDR2 FQGNSA. The CDR3 region is CASSQDRGTGELFF. As DNA, the CDR3 is TGTGCCAGCAGCCAGGATCGAGGAACCGGGGAGCTGTTTTTT.

This clonotype appeared many times. The CDR3 DNA reads TGTGCCAGCAGCTACGGAACTTCAGGGGCCAAAAACATTCAGTACTTC. Amino acid sequence: CASSYGTSGAKNIQYF. The genes are TRBV13 and TRBJ2-4; tentatively, D is TRBD1 (5 bases). V was trimmed by 4 bases and J by 1 base, leaving 14 bases between them. The CDR3 consists of 16 residues. In germline, CDR1 is PRHDT, CDR2 FYEKMQ (reference sequence).

As for this clonotype: This may stem from a read error, because a much larger clone lies one nucleotide away. The rearrangement joins TRBV20-1 to TRBJ2-7; the match to TRBD1 covers 8 bases. Germline CDR1 DFQATT, CDR2 SNEGSKA (reference sequence). The CDR3 runs 15 residues. The chain's CDR3 is CCARDRRTGSAEQYF. CDR3 in DNA: TGCTGTGCTAGAGATCGGAGGACAGGGAGCGCCGAGCAGTACTTC.